The 29 T cell receptor beta chains listed next were all sequenced from one sample in a study of cytomegalovirus exposure and HLA in healthy donors. The PCR contained 60 Vbeta and 13 Jbeta primers. The table came from immunoSEQ multiplex PCR; TCRdb's copy has only in-frame clones and leaves some out. The sample holds around 150,000 clones, 75% seen once. The sequencing input was PBMCs. These TCRs come from a man aged 18 to 35 in good health and CMV-seronegative.

The chain carries TRBV28 and TRBJ1-6; D is possibly TRBD1 (6 bases). Per germline, CDR1 MDHEN and CDR2 SYDVKM. V dropped 4 bases and J dropped 7 bases, with 14 bases sitting between them. This CDR3 contains 15 residues. The CDR3 spells CASSSPGRGNSPLHF. The CDR3 bases are TGTGCCAGCAGTTCCCCGGGAAGGGGGAATTCACCCCTCCACTTT.

J is TRBJ2-1 and V is TRBV19, with D uncertain. The CDR3 is 15 amino acids. The germline CDR1 and CDR2 sequences are LNHDA and SQIVND (reference sequence). The germline V and J ends were trimmed by 3 bases and 0 bases, with 9 bases remaining between them. The CDR3 sequence: CASSIGRHSYNEQFF. The CDR3 DNA sequence: TGTGCCAGTAGTATCGGCCGACACTCCTACAATGAGCAGTTCTTC. Full variable domain (remainder filled in from reference TRBV19 and TRBJ2-1): DGGITQSPKYLFRKEGQNVTLSCEQNLNHDAMYWYRQDPGQGLRLIYYSQIVNDFQKGDIAEGYSVSREKKESFPLTVTSAQKNPTAFYLCASSIGRHSYNEQFFGPGTRLTVL.

The rearrangement links TRBV6-5 to TRBJ2-7; weak D call: TRBD1 (6 bases). Deletions cut 8 bases from V and 6 bases from J, with 14 bases between. CDR3 length: 12 residues. Germline V gene sequence: CDR1 MNHEY, CDR2 SVGAGI. The CDR3 bases are TGTGCCAGCCAGGGGACGGGCCCCGAGCAGTACTTC. The encoded protein is CASQGTGPEQYF.

A single count supports this clone. CDR3 in amino acids: CATSRDTGSYEQYF. CDR3 nucleotides: TGTGCCACCAGCAGAGATACAGGATCCTACGAGCAGTACTTC. The V gene is TRBV15, the J gene TRBJ2-7; D may be TRBD1 (5 bases). Trimming removed 0 bases at V and 1 base at J, with 7 bases between. Germline V gene lookup returns CDR1 LNHNV and CDR2 YYDKDF (reference sequence). The CDR3 totals 14 residues.

V gene TRBV5-1 combines with J gene TRBJ2-7; 11 nucleotides align to TRBD2. Germline CDR1 SGHRS, CDR2 YFSETQ. This CDR3 spans 16 amino acids. The trim removed 7 bases at V and 5 bases at J, leaving 14 bases unmatched. CDR3 in amino acids: CASRPPTSGSRNEQYF. The CDR3 DNA reads TGCGCCAGCCGGCCTCCCACTAGCGGGAGTCGCAACGAGCAGTACTTC.

V gene TRBV7-8 combines with J gene TRBJ2-1; 9 bases align to TRBD2. The CDR3 spans 18 residues. Germline CDR1 reads SGHVS; CDR2 reads FQNEAQ. V lost 1 base, J lost 4 bases, and 11 bases stayed unmatched. CDR3: CASSLGPTSGTTYNEQFF. DNA of the CDR3: TGTGCCAGCAGCTTAGGGCCGACTAGCGGTACGACTTACAATGAGCAGTTCTTC.

The chain couples TRBV5-5 to TRBJ2-2; D is ambiguous. Germline V gene data show CDR1 as SGHKS and CDR2 as YYEKEE (reference sequence). This CDR3 has 14 residues. Trimming took 0 bases from V and 4 from J, leaving 7 bases between them. The CDR3 protein is CASSLDYFTGELFF. The CDR3 region has the DNA TGTGCCAGCAGCTTGGACTACTTCACCGGGGAGCTGTTTTTT.

The CDR3 DNA reads as TGTGCCAGCAGCCAAGGGCCAGGGGCTGGTTACGAGCAGTACTTC. It encodes CASSQGPGAGYEQYF. V gene TRBV5-6 combines with J gene TRBJ2-7, with a possible D match to TRBD1 (6 bases). Germline CDR1 reads SGHDT; CDR2 reads YYEEEE. V lost 4 bases and J 4 bases, leaving 18 bases between the germline ends. This CDR3 is 15 amino acids long. The full variable domain, rest sourced from reference TRBV5-6 and TRBJ2-7, is DAGVTQSPTHLIKTRGQQVTLRCSPKSGHDTVSWYQQALGQGPQFIFQYYEEEERQRGNFPDRFSGHQFPNYSSELNVNALLLGDSALYLCASSQGPGAGYEQYFGPGTRLTVT.

The V and J genes are TRBV27 and TRBJ2-3, with 7 bases identical to TRBD2. Germline CDR1 and CDR2: MNHEY and SMNVEV (reference sequence). CDR3 length: 14 residues. The ends lost 6 bases at V and 0 bases at J; junction bases unmatched: 3. The CDR3 coding sequence is TGTGCCAGCAGGAAAGCGGGGAGCACAGATACGCAGTATTTT. Translation gives CASRKAGSTDTQYF.

This clone has a handful of counts. The rearrangement joins TRBV23-1 to TRBJ1-3; 7 nucleotides line up with TRBD1. TRBV23-1 is an ORF for which the function is uncertain. The ends lost 8 bases at V and 4 bases at J; junction bases unmatched: 8. This CDR3 has 14 residues. The CDR3 protein is CASPQGGIGNTIYF. The CDR3 nucleotides are TGCGCCAGCCCCCAGGGGGGTATCGGAAACACCATATATTTT.

The chain has TRBV28 and TRBJ1-1; D is ambiguous. V lost 3 bases to trimming and J lost 4 bases, with 12 bases between them. Germline V gives CDR1 MDHEN, CDR2 SYDVKM. This CDR3 spans 14 amino acids. CDR3 nucleotide sequence: TGTGCCAGCAGTTTGTCCGGTAGTTTCACTGAAGCTTTCTTT. This sequence encodes CASSLSGSFTEAFF.

The V call is TRBV18, the J call TRBJ2-5; TRBD1 aligns across 10 bases. The V segment lost 5 bases and the J segment 5 bases; nucleotides outside the gene matches: 8. Germline assignment: CDR1 KGHSH and CDR2 LQKENI. The CDR3 contains 15 residues. The CDR3 loop is CASSAGTGARETQYF. The CDR3 DNA sequence: TGTGCCAGCTCAGCGGGGACAGGGGCCAGGGAGACCCAGTACTTC.

The chain has TRBV18 and TRBJ2-7, with a weak D call TRBD1 (6 bases). The V end lost 3 bases, the J end lost 1 base, and 13 bases lay between the germline ends. The CDR3 sequence is 15 residues long. CDR1 and CDR2 (germline): KGHSH, LQKENI. As DNA, the CDR3 is TGTGCCAGCTCACCGGGGGCAGGTCCTTCCTACGAGCAGTACTTC. Translated, it gives CASSPGAGPSYEQYF.

The chain employs TRBV4-2 and TRBJ1-4; 7 positions agree with TRBD1. J was trimmed by 2 bases and V by 0 bases; bases with no gene match: 6. The CDR3 runs to 17 residues. Looked up from germline, CDR1 is LGHNA and CDR2 is YNFKEQ. For the CDR3, the DNA is TGTGCCAGCAGCCAAGATGTAACAGGGGAGACTAATGAAAAACTGTTTTTT. It encodes CASSQDVTGETNEKLFF.

CDR3 DNA: TGTGCCAGCACTAGCGGGAGTTGGTACGAGCAGTACTTC. Its translation: CASTSGSWYEQYF. This sequence joins TRBV11-2 and TRBJ2-7; TRBD2 aligns across 10 bases. V shed 7 bases and J 4 bases; nucleotides not matched to a gene: 4. The CDR3 runs to 13 residues. Germline CDR1 SGHAT, CDR2 FQNNGV.

The chain is built from TRBV6-5 and TRBJ2-5; D possibly corresponds to TRBD2 (5 bases). With 11 bases removed from V and 11 bases from J, the gap between germline ends came to 12 bases. The germline CDR1 and CDR2 sequences are MNHEY and SVGAGI. This CDR3 region has 9 residues. CDR3 coding DNA: TGTGCCTACCCGTGGGAGCAGTACTTC. It codes for CAYPWEQYF.

This sequence joins TRBV6-5 and TRBJ2-1; 14 nucleotides line up with TRBD2. Trimming took 2 bases from V and 10 from J; bases not matched to a gene: 4. CDR1 and CDR2 from the germline V gene are MNHEY and SVGAGI. The CDR3 is made up of 15 amino acids. As DNA, the CDR3 is TGTGCCAGCAGTTACCTGGGACTAGCGGGGGAAGAGCAGTTCTTC. Translating gives CASSYLGLAGEEQFF.

The chain links TRBV11-3 to TRBJ2-1; 8 bases line up with TRBD1. There are 14 residues in the CDR3. In germline, CDR1 is SGHNT, CDR2 YENEEA. V was clipped by 5 bases and J by 5 bases; unmatched bases: 5. CDR3 in DNA: TGTGCCAGCAGCCCGGGACAGGACCACAATGAGCAGTTCTTC. It encodes CASSPGQDHNEQFF.

The V and J genes are TRBV7-6 and TRBJ2-7; 8 nucleotides align to TRBD1. The germline V gene has CDR1 SGHVS and CDR2 FNYEAQ. Trimming removed 5 bases from V and 2 bases from J; junction bases left unmatched: 5. The CDR3 is made up of 14 amino acids. CDR3 nucleotides: TGTGCCAGCAGCCTGACAGGGGAGGCCTACGAGCAGTACTTC. It codes for CASSLTGEAYEQYF. The entire variable domain, with the rest obtained from reference TRBV7-6 and TRBJ2-7, is as follows: GAGVSQSPRYKVTKRGQDVALRCDPISGHVSLYWYRQALGQGPEFLTYFNYEAQQDKSGLPNDRFSAERPEGSISTLTIQRTEQRDSAMYRCASSLTGEAYEQYFGPGTRLTVT.

This clone was recorded a few times. The chain combines TRBV27 with TRBJ2-1, with D possibly matching TRBD1 (5 bases). The germline V and J ends were trimmed by 5 bases and 3 bases, with 20 bases remaining between them. The germline V gene has CDR1 MNHEY and CDR2 SMNVEV (reference sequence). There are 17 residues in the CDR3. Here the CDR3 DNA reads TGTGCCAGCAGTCGCGACGCGGACAAACTAAACTACAATGAGCAGTTCTTC. Protein sequence: CASSRDADKLNYNEQFF.

The chain uses TRBV2 and TRBJ1-1, with TRBD1 as a possible D gene (5 bases). Germline V gene data show CDR1 as SNHLY and CDR2 as FYNNEI. V was trimmed by 5 bases and J by 1 base, leaving 14 bases between them. The CDR3 consists of 15 residues. The CDR3 bases are TGTGCCAGCAGTCCTATGGGGGGTAGGAACACTGAAGCTTTCTTT. It is translated as CASSPMGGRNTEAFF.

The V gene is TRBV2, the J gene TRBJ1-2; D call uncertain. From germline, CDR1 is SNHLY and CDR2 FYNNEI. Between the trimmed V and J ends, which lost 6 bases and 8 bases, there was a span of 13 bases. The CDR3 spans 12 residues. CDR3 region: CASSGEMKGYTF. CDR3 coding DNA: TGTGCCAGCAGCGGGGAAATGAAAGGCTACACCTTC.

The chain is built from TRBV14 and TRBJ1-2, with TRBD1 as a possible D gene (6 bases). The V end was cut by 1 base, the J end by 4 bases, with 10 bases between. This CDR3 has 14 amino acids. CDR1 is SGHDN and CDR2 is FVKESK in the germline V gene. CDR3 in DNA: TGTGCCAGCAGCCAAGGGACAGCGTTCTATGGCTACACCTTC. Translating gives CASSQGTAFYGYTF. Looking up the rest from reference TRBV14 and TRBJ1-2 gives the full variable domain: EAGVTQFPSHSVIEKGQTVTLRCDPISGHDNLYWYRRVMGKEIKFLLHFVKESKQDESGMPNNRFLAERTGGTYSTLKVQPAELEDSGVYFCASSQGTAFYGYTFGSGTRLTVV.

The chain carries TRBV5-1 and TRBJ2-1; no clear D gene. Trimming left V 2 bases short and J 5 bases short, with 11 bases between. Looked up from germline, CDR1 is SGHRS and CDR2 is YFSETQ. The CDR3 runs to 14 residues. CDR3 sequence: CASSLSGYDNEQFF. The CDR3 DNA reads TGCGCCAGCAGCTTATCAGGTTATGACAATGAGCAGTTCTTC.

The rearrangement links TRBV10-3 to TRBJ2-3; 9 bases align to TRBD2. The CDR3 length is 14 residues. Germline V gives CDR1 ENHRY, CDR2 SYGVKD. J gave up 4 bases and V 9 bases, and 8 bases lay outside the gene matches. The CDR3 sequence: CAIGRLADADTQYF. The CDR3 DNA reads TGTGCCATAGGGCGACTAGCGGACGCAGATACGCAGTATTTT.

The chain links TRBV19 to TRBJ2-2; a weak D match, TRBD1 (5 bases). Trimming took off 8 bases at V and 4 bases at J, with 14 bases between the two ends. Per the germline V gene, CDR1 is LNHDA and CDR2 is SQIVND (reference sequence). The CDR3 sequence is 14 residues long. CDR3 coding DNA: TGTGCCAGTCTACAGGCAAGGGGCACCGGGGAGCTGTTTTTT. Translation gives CASLQARGTGELFF.

The V gene is TRBV5-1, the J gene TRBJ1-4, with 8 bases matching TRBD1. Germline-derived CDR1 and CDR2 are SGHRS and YFSETQ. This CDR3 is built from 17 residues. V was clipped by 0 bases and J by 0 bases; unmatched bases: 4. The CDR3 loop reads CASSLGDRRSTNEKLFF. In DNA form, the CDR3 reads TGCGCCAGCAGCTTGGGGGACAGGCGATCAACTAATGAAAAACTGTTTTTT.

The chain combines TRBV6-6 with TRBJ2-1, with 7 bases fitting TRBD1. V was pared by 8 bases and J by 2 bases, with 3 bases of the junction left unmatched. This CDR3 comprises 13 residues. Germline-derived CDR1 and CDR2 are MNHNY and SVGAGI (reference sequence). The CDR3 region has the DNA TGTGCCAGCCAGGGGGAAACCTACAATGAGCAGTTCTTC. It yields the protein CASQGETYNEQFF.

This chain links TRBV11-2 with TRBJ2-7, with 8 bases matching TRBD2. Germline V gene data show CDR1 as SGHAT and CDR2 as FQNNGV. The CDR3 loop spans 15 amino acids. The junction had 7 bases not matched to a gene; V was cut back by 4 bases and J by 2 bases. The CDR3 DNA follows: TGTGCCAGCAGCTCCGGGGGTAGCGGGACCTACGAGCAGTACTTC. Translation gives CASSSGGSGTYEQYF.